A single sample is the source of the 5 T cell receptor beta chains below, sequenced in a study of early T cells in non-severe SARS-CoV-2 infection. TCRdb passed the 5' RACE reads through MiXCR, listing each CDR3 protein once. The sample consists of fewer than 80,000 distinct CDR3 sequences, over 3.5% of them appearing once. The specimen was whole blood, collected at baseline. These receptors originate from an adult who was a healthcare worker with PCR-confirmed SARS-CoV-2 infection or an uninfected control (not recorded which). The donor label of this sample is uncertain.

This clonotype has just a few counts. This chain uses TRBV29-1 with TRBJ2-7; a possible D gene is TRBD1 (6 bases). Between the trimmed V and J ends, which lost 6 bases and 4 bases, there was a span of 16 bases. The CDR3 is 13 amino acids. Looked up from germline, CDR1 is SQVTM and CDR2 is ANQGSEA. CDR3 sequence reads: CSVGPWQGYEQYF. The CDR3 bases are TGCAGCGTGGGCCCCTGGCAGGGGTACGAGCAGTACTTC.

This clonotype was seen a few times. This sequence joins TRBV10-3 and TRBJ2-6; D tentatively fits TRBD1 or TRBD2 (6 bases each). Germline CDR1 and CDR2: ENHRY and SYGVKD. Trimming shortened V by 10 bases and J by 0 bases, and 16 bases separated the two germline ends. This CDR3 spans 16 amino acids. The CDR3 DNA is TGTGCCAGCATGGGCAGGGGAGGCTCTGGGGCCAACGTCCTGACTTTC. Its translation: CASMGRGGSGANVLTF.

The table lists this clonotype with many counts. The CDR3 DNA reads TGTGCCAGCAGTTTAAAAATCTCAGGGGTAATCCCAGATACGCAGTATTTT. It yields the protein CASSLKISGVIPDTQYF. The chain combines TRBV27 with TRBJ2-3, with a tentative D call TRBD1 (6 bases). Germline values: CDR1 MNHEY, CDR2 SMNVEV (reference sequence). The CDR3 is 17 amino acids. Trimming took 2 bases from V and 4 from J, leaving 19 bases between them.

Only a few counts were recorded for this clonotype. The V call is TRBV29-1, the J call TRBJ2-5, with a possible D match to TRBD1 (8 bases). Germline CDR1 SQVTM, CDR2 ANQGSEA. The CDR3 is made up of 14 amino acids. V was trimmed by 3 bases and J by 5 bases, leaving 16 bases between them. The CDR3 loop reads CSVEDREGWETQYF. In DNA form, the CDR3 reads TGCAGCGTTGAGGACAGGGAGGGATGGGAGACCCAGTACTTC.

The chain is built from TRBV9 and TRBJ2-3; 10 positions agree with TRBD1. With V trimmed by 3 bases and J by 4 bases, 5 bases remained unmatched. The CDR3 totals 15 residues. The germline V gene encodes CDR1 SGDLS and CDR2 YYNGEE. The CDR3 is CASSAGDRGSDTQYF. CDR3 nucleotide sequence: TGTGCCAGCAGCGCCGGGGACAGGGGATCAGATACGCAGTATTTT.